This T cell receptor (beta chain) was recovered during a study of T cells in Graves' hyperthyroidism and ophthalmopathy. Findings of the study overall: Onset of ophthalmopathy came a median 6.5 months after the model predicted it.

It was RNA transcripts that yielded the amplified TCR beta CDR3 regions. HTBI primers were the set used in a first-round RT-PCR of the TCR CDR3. In TCRdb, the multiplex PCR reads were re-called with MiXCR into one record per CDR3 protein. Found here are about 840,000 distinct CDR3 sequences, about 38% of them singletons; the top ten hold 7.5% to 9.5%. Germline loops: CDR1 SQVTM, CDR2 ANQGSEA. Trimming at V came to 8 bases and at J to 1 base, leaving 6 bases not matched to a gene. The CDR3 is 13 amino acids. Cells are PBMCs isolated from about 10 ml of fresh blood. Turning to this clonotype: The antigen is unknown.

This chain joins TRBV29-1 and TRBJ1-1, with TRBD1 identical over 8 bases. The source is a man aged 18 to 29 with Graves' hyperthyroidism. The sample comprised blood. This chain's CDR3 is CSRPGQANTEAFF. CDR3 nucleotides: TGCAGCAGACCGGGACAGGCGAACACTGAAGCTTTCTTT.